This record concerns one T cell receptor (beta chain) sequence. This specimen comes from a study of blood T cell repertoires in COVID-19. On the study more broadly: The analysed material was cDNA or gDNA that came from T cells, B-cell-depleted T cells, or PBMCs.

TCRdb keeps only in-frame clones here, not all; method: immunoSEQ multiplex PCR. The repertoire holds fewer than 65,000 clones, with 89% as singletons. The CDR3 spans 18 residues. The V gene's germline CDR1 is SGHTA and CDR2 FQGTGA. V was cut by 5 bases and J by 0 bases, with 20 bases left in between. Source material: peripheral blood. This TCR came from a man aged 60 to 75 with acute or convalescent COVID-19. V gene TRBV7-3 combines with J gene TRBJ2-1, with D maybe TRBD2 (6 bases). CDR3 nucleotides: TGTGCCAGCAGCCGGGACTCTCCATTCGCTACCTCCTACAATGAGCAGTTCTTC. It is translated as CASSRDSPFATSYNEQFF.